Below, 17 T cell receptor beta chains from the same sample are listed, as sequenced in a study of PD-1 blockade in classical Hodgkin lymphoma. TCRdb's copy holds only in-frame clones and misses some; the assay was immunoSEQ multiplex PCR. Here the sample spans roughly 10,000 clones, about 68% being singletons. Each patient experienced a relapse that followed autologous stem cell transplantation, and brentuximab vedotin exposure varied. The sample here was peripheral blood mononuclear cells (PBMCs), taken at baseline. Receptor source: a human donor with classical Hodgkin lymphoma.

The V and J genes are TRBV18 and TRBJ1-3; D gene unclear. The CDR3 sequence is 16 residues long. Trimming removed 5 bases from V and 0 bases from J, with 14 bases in between. Germline V gene lookup returns CDR1 KGHSH and CDR2 LQKENI. The CDR3 protein is CASSSSPTVSGNTIYF. As DNA, the CDR3 is TGTGCCAGCTCATCCTCTCCGACGGTCTCTGGAAACACCATATATTTT. Together with reference TRBV18 and TRBJ1-3, the CDR3 gives the full variable domain: NAGVMQNPRHLVRRRGQEARLRCSPMKGHSHVYWYRQLPEEGLKFMVYLQKENIIDESGMPKERFSAEFPKEGPSILRIQQVVRGDSAAYFCASSSSPTVSGNTIYFGEGSWLTVV.

CDR3 DNA sequence: TGTGCCAGCAGCGTGGGATTCACTTCTGGAAACACCATATATTTT. Translation gives CASSVGFTSGNTIYF. The chain uses TRBV9 and TRBJ1-3; D remains unclear. V shed 2 bases and J shed 1 base, with 10 bases lying between them. The CDR3 spans 15 residues. The V gene's germline CDR1 is SGDLS and CDR2 YYNGEE.

This clone has just one count. The chain combines TRBV10-1 with TRBJ2-5; D is uncertain. Germline-derived CDR1 and CDR2 are WNHNN and SYGVQD (reference sequence). The germline V and J ends were trimmed by 0 bases and 2 bases, with 10 bases remaining between them. This CDR3 is built from 15 residues. CDR3 amino acids: CASSESGRPQETQYF. The DNA for the CDR3 is TGCGCCAGCAGTGAGTCGGGCAGACCACAAGAGACCCAGTACTTC.

The CDR3 nucleotides are TGTGCCAGTAGTATCGGACACCCTGCCGGGACAGGGGGTACCTACGAGCAGTACTTC. Protein sequence: CASSIGHPAGTGGTYEQYF. The genes are TRBV19 and TRBJ2-7, with 11 bases that match TRBD1. The V segment lost 3 bases and the J segment 2 bases; nucleotides outside the gene matches: 15. This CDR3 is 19 amino acids long. The V gene's germline CDR1 is LNHDA and CDR2 SQIVND (reference sequence).

The rearrangement joins TRBV5-1 to TRBJ2-7; D is possibly TRBD1 or TRBD2 (5 bases each). CDR3 length: 16 amino acids. Per the germline V gene, CDR1 is SGHRS and CDR2 is YFSETQ. V lost 0 bases, J lost 5 bases, and 18 bases lay in between. Here the CDR3 DNA reads TGCGCCAGCAGCTTGGGGGCAGGGACGAGCGTCCACGAGCAGTACGTC. Protein product: CASSLGAGTSVHEQYV.

The chain uses TRBV5-8 and TRBJ2-1; D call uncertain. Trimming cost V 0 bases and J 0 bases, with 10 bases left between them. Germline V gene lookup returns CDR1 SGHTS and CDR2 YDEGEE. The CDR3 runs 16 residues. This CDR3 reads CASSLDQLSSYNEQFF. DNA for the CDR3: TGTGCCAGCAGCTTGGACCAGCTCAGCTCCTACAATGAGCAGTTCTTC.

The chain is built from TRBV10-3 and TRBJ2-3, with 11 bases lining up with TRBD2. CDR1 ENHRY and CDR2 SYGVKD come from the germline V gene. This CDR3 has 16 residues. The junction had 9 bases not matched to a gene; V was cut back by 10 bases and J by 0 bases. CDR3 amino acids: CATLAGGRASTDTQYF. CDR3 sequence (DNA): TGTGCCACCCTAGCGGGGGGCCGAGCTAGCACAGATACGCAGTATTTT.

J is TRBJ1-2 and V is TRBV4-2; 8 nucleotides line up with TRBD1. The germline gives CDR1 LGHNA, CDR2 YNFKEQ. The CDR3 is 14 amino acids. The V and J ends lost 3 bases and 2 bases, in that order; junction bases with no gene match: 2. CDR3 residues: CASSHDRGNYGYTF. The CDR3 DNA follows: TGTGCCAGCAGCCACGACAGGGGAAACTATGGCTACACCTTC.

The chain recombines TRBV13 with TRBJ1-3; D might be TRBD1 (6 bases). CDR1 is PRHDT, CDR2 FYEKMQ, per germline (reference sequence). The CDR3 runs to 17 residues. Between the trimmed V and J ends, which lost 3 bases and 2 bases, there was a span of 17 bases. The CDR3 loop reads CASSFWGGAVPGNTIYF. The CDR3 DNA reads as TGTGCCAGCAGCTTTTGGGGGGGCGCGGTCCCTGGAAACACCATATATTTT.

This chain links TRBV11-2 with TRBJ2-1, with D possibly being TRBD2 (5 bases). The V end lost 4 bases, the J end lost 8 bases, and 9 bases lay between the germline ends. This CDR3 is 12 amino acids long. Germline-derived CDR1 and CDR2 are SGHAT and FQNNGV. In DNA, the CDR3 is TGTGCCAGCAGCTCGGCGGGCGATGAGCAGTTCTTC. The encoded protein is CASSSAGDEQFF.

This clone is deemed medium-sized. The J gene is TRBJ1-1, the V gene TRBV5-1; D possibly corresponds to TRBD1 (5 bases). This CDR3 has 17 amino acids. CDR1 and CDR2 from the germline V gene are SGHRS and YFSETQ. V was shortened by 5 bases and J by 0 bases, with 20 bases between the two germline ends. The CDR3 nucleotides read TGCGCCAGCAGTGGGGTAGGGGCAGGGTCACTGAACACTGAAGCTTTCTTT. This gives the protein CASSGVGAGSLNTEAFF.

In its sample, this clone is medium-sized (0.01 to 0.1%). The chain employs TRBV18 and TRBJ1-3; no reliable D call. Trimming pared 3 bases from V and 2 bases from J, leaving 17 bases between. The CDR3 extends over 17 amino acids. In germline, CDR1 is KGHSH, CDR2 LQKENI. In nucleotides, the CDR3 is TGTGCCAGCTCACCGACTTCTATAGGGCAAACTGGAAACACCATATATTTT. Translated, it gives CASSPTSIGQTGNTIYF.

V usage is TRBV18 and J usage is TRBJ2-2; D unclear. CDR1 and CDR2 from the germline V gene are KGHSH and LQKENI. Trimming stripped 3 bases from V and 3 bases from J, with 5 bases between. This CDR3 has 13 amino acids. This CDR3 is CASSPLDTGELFF. CDR3 nucleotide sequence: TGTGCCAGCTCACCGCTTGACACCGGGGAGCTGTTTTTT.

The J gene is TRBJ1-5, the V gene TRBV6-5; 7 positions agree with TRBD1. V was clipped by 4 bases and J by 1 base; unmatched bases: 4. The germline V gene encodes CDR1 MNHEY and CDR2 SVGAGI. The CDR3 has 15 residues. CDR3 protein: CASSSQGRSNQPQHF. The CDR3 DNA sequence: TGTGCCAGCAGTTCACAGGGGAGAAGCAATCAGCCCCAGCATTTT.

The V and J genes are TRBV14 and TRBJ1-1; tentatively, D is TRBD1 (6 bases). This CDR3 has 13 amino acids. The ends were cut back, 2 bases at V and 11 bases at J, with 15 bases in the middle. CDR1 is SGHDN and CDR2 is FVKESK in the germline V gene. CDR3 sequence: CASSQRGGARAFF. CDR3 sequence (DNA): TGTGCCAGCAGCCAAAGGGGGGGCGCGAGGGCTTTCTTT. The variable domain in full, with the rest retrieved from reference TRBV14 and TRBJ1-1, is EAGVTQFPSHSVIEKGQTVTLRCDPISGHDNLYWYRRVMGKEIKFLLHFVKESKQDESGMPNNRFLAERTGGTYSTLKVQPAELEDSGVYFCASSQRGGARAFFGQGTRLTVV.

The rearrangement joins TRBV6-5 to TRBJ2-5; D is possibly TRBD2 (5 bases). Between the trimmed V and J ends, which lost 5 bases and 5 bases, there was a span of 15 bases. CDR1 and CDR2 from the germline V gene are MNHEY and SVGAGI. This CDR3 spans 14 amino acids. The chain's CDR3 is CASSPMASSETQYF. In nucleotides, the CDR3 is TGTGCCAGCAGTCCCATGGCTAGCAGTGAGACCCAGTACTTC.

The count of this clone is one. The gene calls are TRBV7-2 and TRBJ1-2; D is unresolved. The CDR3 sequence is 13 residues long. In germline, CDR1 is SGHTA, CDR2 FQGNSA. Trimming took 3 bases from V and 5 from J, leaving 10 bases between them. CDR3: CASSLKAEYGYTF. As DNA, the CDR3 is TGTGCCAGCAGCTTGAAAGCGGAGTATGGCTACACCTTC.